The 10 T cell receptor beta chains below come from one sample, sequenced in a study of T-cell memory formation after mild COVID-19. TCRdb called the 5' RACE reads again in MiXCR, with one record for every CDR3 protein. The sample consists of around 130,000 distinct CDR3 sequences, about a sixth of them appearing once. The sequencing input was PBMCs or a T cell subset sorted from them (not recorded which). These TCRs come from a man younger than 35 who had mild COVID-19 (a few samples of this study predate the infection). Cell type and time point are not known.

The V gene is TRBV12-3 or TRBV12-4, the J gene TRBJ2-1, with 8 bases aligning to TRBD2. CDR3 length: 15 amino acids. The trim removed 3 bases at V and 4 bases at J, leaving 5 bases unmatched. DNA for the CDR3: TGTGCCAGCAGTTTTGGGGCGGGGGGATACAATGAGCAGTTCTTC. Amino acids: CASSFGAGGYNEQFF.

This sequence joins TRBV7-8 and TRBJ2-1; 9 bases map to TRBD2. V lost 6 bases to trimming and J lost 8 bases; unmatched junction nucleotides: 8. Germline lookup yields CDR1 SGHVS and CDR2 FQNEAQ. This CDR3 is 14 amino acids long. The CDR3 is CASRPAGGSYEQFF. CDR3 coding DNA: TGTGCCAGCAGGCCAGCGGGGGGCAGCTATGAGCAGTTCTTC.

Only a few counts were recorded for this clonotype. This chain joins TRBV11-2 and TRBJ2-7; D is perhaps TRBD1 (5 bases). The CDR3 length is 13 residues. The germline V gene has CDR1 SGHAT and CDR2 FQNNGV. The V end lost 5 bases, the J end lost 4 bases, and 12 bases lay between the germline ends. CDR3 nucleotides: TGTGCCAGCAGCCCACGACAGAGTTACGAGCAGTACTTC. This encodes CASSPRQSYEQYF.

The chain has TRBV6-6 and TRBJ1-2, with 8 bases matching TRBD1. Trimming took 5 bases from V and 5 from J; bases not matched to a gene: 10. The CDR3 covers 15 residues. Germline CDR1 is MNHNY and CDR2 is SVGAGI (reference sequence). DNA for the CDR3: TGTGCCAGCAGTGGACCGGGACAGGCGTCTTATGGCTACACCTTC. Translated: CASSGPGQASYGYTF.

This clonotype was observed many times. V gene TRBV2 combines with J gene TRBJ1-1, with D hard to call. The CDR3 consists of 13 residues. Germline CDR1 and CDR2: SNHLY and FYNNEI. V dropped 2 bases and J dropped 3 bases, with 7 bases sitting between them. The CDR3 sequence: CASSELEDTEAFF. CDR3 nucleotide sequence: TGTGCCAGCAGTGAACTGGAGGACACTGAAGCTTTCTTT.

This chain connects TRBV12-3 or TRBV12-4 to TRBJ2-3; D is ambiguous. The CDR3 is 15 amino acids. Trimming cost V 3 bases and J 7 bases, with 17 bases left between them. This CDR3 is CASSLLSGRMNTQYF. The CDR3 bases are TGTGCCAGCAGTTTGTTGTCGGGCAGGATGAATACGCAGTATTTT.

J is TRBJ2-3 and V is TRBV7-9, with 7 bases identical to TRBD1. The CDR3 totals 12 residues. Germline values: CDR1 SEHNR, CDR2 FQNEAQ (reference sequence). V trimming: 6 bases; J trimming: 10 bases; junction bases outside the gene matches: 7. DNA for the CDR3: TGTGCCAGCAGACCTGACAGGGCGTCGCAGTATTTT. It specifies CASRPDRASQYF.

The chain combines TRBV6-5 with TRBJ2-5; D gene ambiguous. Germline V gene sequence: CDR1 MNHEY, CDR2 SVGAGI. The CDR3 extends over 13 amino acids. V dropped 2 bases and J dropped 5 bases, with 9 bases sitting between them. The CDR3 here is CASSYLGRETQYF. CDR3 coding DNA: TGTGCCAGCAGTTACCTAGGGCGGGAGACCCAGTACTTC.

This chain joins TRBV10-3 and TRBJ2-1; maybe TRBD1 (6 bases). This CDR3 has 13 residues. Germline V gene sequence: CDR1 ENHRY, CDR2 SYGVKD. Trimming cost V 5 bases and J 10 bases, with 15 bases left between them. The CDR3 sequence is CAISPTGLGEQFF. CDR3 nucleotides: TGTGCCATCAGTCCAACAGGGCTAGGAGAGCAGTTCTTC.

This clonotype was seen ten or more times. One end of the junction does not line up with germline, which may come from a read error. The chain links TRBV12-3 or TRBV12-4 to TRBJ2-3; D unresolved. This CDR3 region has 14 residues. The CDR3 spells CASSLDPSTDTQYF. CDR3 nucleotide sequence: TGTGCCAGCAGTTTAGACCCCAGCACGGATACGCAGTATTTT.